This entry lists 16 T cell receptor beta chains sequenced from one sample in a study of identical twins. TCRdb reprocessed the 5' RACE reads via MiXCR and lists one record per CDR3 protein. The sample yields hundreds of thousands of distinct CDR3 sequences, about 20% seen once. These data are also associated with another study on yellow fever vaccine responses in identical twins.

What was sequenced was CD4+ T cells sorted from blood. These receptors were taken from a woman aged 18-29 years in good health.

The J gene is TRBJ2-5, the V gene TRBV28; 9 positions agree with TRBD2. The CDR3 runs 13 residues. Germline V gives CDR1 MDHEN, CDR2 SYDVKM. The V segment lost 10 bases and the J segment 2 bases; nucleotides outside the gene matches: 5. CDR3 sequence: CAILTSGQETQYF. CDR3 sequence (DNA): TGTGCCATCCTGACTAGCGGACAAGAGACCCAGTACTTC.

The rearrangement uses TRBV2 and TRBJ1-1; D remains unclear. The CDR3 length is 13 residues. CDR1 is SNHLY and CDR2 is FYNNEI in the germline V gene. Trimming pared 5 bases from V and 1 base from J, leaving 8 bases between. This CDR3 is CASSRTSNTEAFF. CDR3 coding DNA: TGTGCCAGCAGTCGTACATCGAACACTGAAGCTTTCTTT.

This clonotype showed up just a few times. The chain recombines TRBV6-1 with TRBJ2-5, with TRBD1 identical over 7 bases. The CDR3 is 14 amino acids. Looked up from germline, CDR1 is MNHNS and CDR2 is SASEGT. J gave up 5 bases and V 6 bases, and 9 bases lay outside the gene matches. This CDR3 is CASRRDRVHETQYF. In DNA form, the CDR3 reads TGTGCCAGCAGGAGAGACAGGGTTCACGAGACCCAGTACTTC.

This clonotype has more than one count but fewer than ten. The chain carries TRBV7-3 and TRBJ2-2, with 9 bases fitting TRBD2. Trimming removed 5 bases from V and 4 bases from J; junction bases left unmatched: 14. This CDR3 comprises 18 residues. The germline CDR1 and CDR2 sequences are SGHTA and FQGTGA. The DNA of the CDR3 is TGTGCCAGCAGCCGAGGGGGTGCGGGAGGGCCGAGCACCGGGGAGCTGTTTTTT. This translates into CASSRGGAGGPSTGELFF.

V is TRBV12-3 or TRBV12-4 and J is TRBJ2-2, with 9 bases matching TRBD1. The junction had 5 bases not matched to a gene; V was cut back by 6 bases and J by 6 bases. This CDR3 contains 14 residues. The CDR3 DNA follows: TGTGCCAGCAGGGGGACAGGGAAGGCCGGGGAGCTGTTTTTT. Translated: CASRGTGKAGELFF.

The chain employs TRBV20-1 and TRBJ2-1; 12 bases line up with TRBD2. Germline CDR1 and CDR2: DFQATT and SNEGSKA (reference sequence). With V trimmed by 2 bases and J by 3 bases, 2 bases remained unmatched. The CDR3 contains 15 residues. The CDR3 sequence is CSARKLAGGYNEQFF. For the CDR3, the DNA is TGCAGTGCTAGAAAACTAGCGGGAGGCTACAATGAGCAGTTCTTC.

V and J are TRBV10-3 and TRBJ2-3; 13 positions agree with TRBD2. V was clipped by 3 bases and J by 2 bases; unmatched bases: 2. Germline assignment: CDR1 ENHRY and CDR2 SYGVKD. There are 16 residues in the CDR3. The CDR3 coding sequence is TGTGCCATCAGTGAACTAGCGGGAGGGATCACAGATACGCAGTATTTT. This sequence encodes CAISELAGGITDTQYF.

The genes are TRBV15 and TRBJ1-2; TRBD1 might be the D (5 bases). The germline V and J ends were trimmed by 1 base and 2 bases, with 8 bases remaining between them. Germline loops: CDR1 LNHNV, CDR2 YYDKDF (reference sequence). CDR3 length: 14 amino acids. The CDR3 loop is CATSRGDGNYGYTF. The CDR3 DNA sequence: TGTGCCACCAGCAGAGGGGACGGGAACTATGGCTACACCTTC.

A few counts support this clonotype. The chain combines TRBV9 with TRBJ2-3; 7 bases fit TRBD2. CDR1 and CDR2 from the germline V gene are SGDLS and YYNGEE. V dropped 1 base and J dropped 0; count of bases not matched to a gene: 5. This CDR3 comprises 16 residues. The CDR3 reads CASSVRLAESTDTQYF. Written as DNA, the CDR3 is TGTGCCAGCAGCGTACGTCTAGCGGAGAGCACAGATACGCAGTATTTT. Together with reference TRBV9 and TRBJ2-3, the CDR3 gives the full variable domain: DSGVTQTPKHLITATGQRVTLRCSPRSGDLSVYWYQQSLDQGLQFLIQYYNGEERAKGNILERFSAQQFPDLHSELNLSSLELGDSALYFCASSVRLAESTDTQYFGPGTRLTVL.

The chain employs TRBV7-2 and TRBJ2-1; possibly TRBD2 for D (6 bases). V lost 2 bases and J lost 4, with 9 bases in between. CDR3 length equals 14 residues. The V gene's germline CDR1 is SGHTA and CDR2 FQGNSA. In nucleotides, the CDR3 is TGTGCCAGCAGCTTAATGGGGGGTTACAATGAGCAGTTCTTC. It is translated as CASSLMGGYNEQFF.

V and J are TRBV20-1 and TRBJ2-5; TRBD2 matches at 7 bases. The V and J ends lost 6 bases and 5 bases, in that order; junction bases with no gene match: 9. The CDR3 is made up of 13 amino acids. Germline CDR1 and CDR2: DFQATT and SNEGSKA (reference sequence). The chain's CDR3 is CSAQHSGSETQYF. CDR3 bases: TGCAGTGCCCAACATAGCGGGTCGGAGACCCAGTACTTC.

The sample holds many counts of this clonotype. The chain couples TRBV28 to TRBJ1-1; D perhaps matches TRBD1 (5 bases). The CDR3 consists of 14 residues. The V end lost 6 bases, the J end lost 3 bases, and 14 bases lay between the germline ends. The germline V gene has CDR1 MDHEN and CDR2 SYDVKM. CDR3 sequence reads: CASSTPDTYTEAFF. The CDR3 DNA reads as TGTGCCAGCAGCACCCCGGACACCTACACTGAAGCTTTCTTT.

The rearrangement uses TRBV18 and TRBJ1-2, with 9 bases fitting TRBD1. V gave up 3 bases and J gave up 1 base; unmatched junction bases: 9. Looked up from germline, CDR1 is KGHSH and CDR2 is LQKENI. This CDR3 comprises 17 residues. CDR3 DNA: TGTGCCAGCTCACCTAACCGAGGGACAGGGAGTAACTATGGCTACACCTTC. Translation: CASSPNRGTGSNYGYTF.

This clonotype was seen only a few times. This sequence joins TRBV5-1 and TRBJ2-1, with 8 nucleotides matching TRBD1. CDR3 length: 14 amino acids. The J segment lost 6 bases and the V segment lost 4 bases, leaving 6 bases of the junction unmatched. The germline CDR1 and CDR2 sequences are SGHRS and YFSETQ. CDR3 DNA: TGCGCCAGCAGCCCGGGACAGGCGGTCAATGAGCAGTTCTTC. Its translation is CASSPGQAVNEQFF.

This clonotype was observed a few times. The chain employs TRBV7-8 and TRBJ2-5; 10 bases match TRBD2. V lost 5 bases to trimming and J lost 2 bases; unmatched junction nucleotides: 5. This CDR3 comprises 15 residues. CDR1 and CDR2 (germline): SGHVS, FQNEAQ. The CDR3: CASSTRTSGQETQYF. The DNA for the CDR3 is TGTGCCAGCAGCACTCGGACTAGCGGTCAAGAGACCCAGTACTTC.

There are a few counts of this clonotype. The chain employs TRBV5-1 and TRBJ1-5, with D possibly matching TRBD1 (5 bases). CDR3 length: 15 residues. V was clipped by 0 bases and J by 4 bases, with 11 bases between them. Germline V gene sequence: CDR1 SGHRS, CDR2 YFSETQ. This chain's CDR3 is CASSLAGLRNQPQHF. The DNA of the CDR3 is TGCGCCAGCAGCTTGGCAGGGTTGAGAAATCAGCCCCAGCATTTT.